This entry lists 25 T cell receptor beta chains sequenced from one sample in a study of long-term antiretroviral therapy in people with HIV. The assay, immunoSEQ v3.0, was run at survey level. Some clones are missing from TCRdb's copy, which holds only in-frame ones; the method was immunoSEQ multiplex PCR. The data hold 20,000 to 25,000 clones, with over 80% observed a single time. The sequenced sample was unsorted PBMCs, obtained 1.6 years after starting antiretroviral therapy. These receptors all stem from a middle-aged man with HIV.

Comment on this clone: Different DNA sequences within this sample yield the same CDR3. The V gene is TRBV6-1, the J gene TRBJ1-3; no definite D call. Germline V gene lookup returns CDR1 MNHNS and CDR2 SASEGT. Trimming pared 3 bases from V and 0 bases from J, leaving 6 bases between. This CDR3 region has 14 residues. The CDR3 sequence: CASSDGVSGNTIYF. The CDR3 DNA follows: TGTGCCAGCAGTGACGGAGTCTCTGGAAACACCATATATTTT.

This chain connects TRBV27 to TRBJ2-1; 15 bases are a match to TRBD2. Germline values: CDR1 MNHEY, CDR2 SMNVEV (reference sequence). Losses at the gene ends were 5 bases for V and 7 bases for J; bases not matched to a gene: 3. The CDR3 is 15 amino acids. CDR3 loop: CASSMGLAGGNEQFF. The CDR3 DNA reads as TGTGCCAGCAGTATGGGACTAGCGGGAGGTAATGAGCAGTTCTTC.

V gene TRBV10-2 combines with J gene TRBJ2-7, with TRBD1 matching 8 bases. Germline CDR1 and CDR2: WSHSY and SAAADI. Trimming cost V 2 bases and J 6 bases; bases outside gene matches: 6. CDR3 size: 14 residues. CDR3: CASSEQGALAEQYF. In DNA, the CDR3 is TGCGCCAGCAGTGAGCAGGGGGCGCTAGCCGAGCAGTACTTC.

V and J are TRBV4-1 and TRBJ2-3, with a tentative D call TRBD2 (7 bases). Germline CDR1 is MGHRA and CDR2 is YSYEKL. Trimming pared 4 bases from V and 0 bases from J, leaving 20 bases between. The CDR3 spans 18 residues. The CDR3 reads CASSRRGGPKTSTDTQYF. The CDR3 DNA is TGCGCCAGCAGCCGAAGGGGGGGACCAAAAACTAGCACAGATACGCAGTATTTT.

CDR3 region: CASSLVSPGPETDTQYF. CDR3 DNA sequence: TGCGCCAGCAGCTTGGTCTCGCCGGGGCCGGAAACAGATACGCAGTATTTT. V and J are TRBV5-1 and TRBJ2-3; the D gene could be TRBD1 or TRBD2 (5 bases each). The V gene's germline CDR1 is SGHRS and CDR2 YFSETQ. The germline V and J ends were trimmed by 0 bases and 3 bases, with 17 bases remaining between them. CDR3 length: 17 amino acids.

The chain employs TRBV19 and TRBJ1-5; D might be TRBD1 (6 bases). V lost 7 bases to trimming and J lost 0 bases, with 19 bases between them. From germline, CDR1 is LNHDA and CDR2 SQIVND (reference sequence). The CDR3 covers 17 residues. CDR3 sequence (DNA): TGTGCCAGTACCCCTTGGGCAGGGGAATATAGCAATCAGCCCCAGCATTTT. Amino acid sequence: CASTPWAGEYSNQPQHF. Complete variable domain (other parts from reference TRBV19 and TRBJ1-5): DGGITQSPKYLFRKEGQNVTLSCEQNLNHDAMYWYRQDPGQGLRLIYYSQIVNDFQKGDIAEGYSVSREKKESFPLTVTSAQKNPTAFYLCASTPWAGEYSNQPQHFGDGTRLSIL.

This chain connects TRBV4-1 to TRBJ1-3; D might be TRBD1 (5 bases). CDR3 size: 14 residues. CDR1 MGHRA and CDR2 YSYEKL come from the germline V gene. V was trimmed by 0 bases and J by 4 bases, leaving 7 bases between them. The CDR3 loop reads CASSQEGPGNTIYF. The CDR3 DNA follows: TGCGCCAGCAGCCAAGAGGGGCCCGGAAACACCATATATTTT.

This clone showed up just once. CDR3 sequence reads: CASSRGVASEAFF. DNA of the CDR3: TGTGCCAGCAGCCGGGGGGTGGCCTCTGAAGCTTTCTTT. The chain joins TRBV5-6 to TRBJ1-1; perhaps TRBD1 as D (5 bases). CDR1 and CDR2 (germline): SGHDT, YYEEEE. The CDR3 covers 13 residues. Deletions cut 4 bases from V and 6 bases from J, with 13 bases between.

This chain joins TRBV13 and TRBJ2-5; 12 bases line up with TRBD1. Germline-derived CDR1 and CDR2 are PRHDT and FYEKMQ (reference sequence). The CDR3 loop spans 17 amino acids. V shed 5 bases and J 5 bases; nucleotides not matched to a gene: 12. The CDR3 loop is CASSHRGTGGKMETQYF. For the CDR3, the DNA is TGTGCCAGCAGCCATAGGGGGACAGGGGGCAAGATGGAGACCCAGTACTTC.

This clone has a single count. This chain's CDR3 is CASSEGTASTDTQYF. CDR3 coding DNA: TGTGCCAGCAGTGAAGGTACAGCCAGCACAGATACGCAGTATTTT. The chain uses TRBV2 and TRBJ2-3, with no clear D. Per germline, CDR1 SNHLY and CDR2 FYNNEI. This CDR3 has 15 residues. Trimming left V 1 base short and J 0 bases short, with 8 bases between. Full variable domain (missing parts from reference TRBV2 and TRBJ2-3): EPEVTQTPSHQVTQMGQEVILRCVPISNHLYFYWYRQILGQKVEFLVSFYNNEISEKSEIFDDQFSVERPDGSNFTLKIRSTKLEDSAMYFCASSEGTASTDTQYFGPGTRLTVL.

The CDR3, as DNA: TGTGCCAGCAGCTTCGTTGACAGGGTCGACGAGCAGTACTTC. Amino acids: CASSFVDRVDEQYF. The chain has TRBV11-2 and TRBJ2-7; 7 nucleotides line up with TRBD1. After removal of 3 bases from V and 5 bases from J, the junction contained 7 bases not matched to a gene. CDR3 length: 14 amino acids. Germline V gene lookup returns CDR1 SGHAT and CDR2 FQNNGV. Filled out from reference TRBV11-2 and TRBJ2-7, the complete variable domain reads EAGVAQSPRYKIIEKRQSVAFWCNPISGHATLYWYQQILGQGPKLLIQFQNNGVVDDSQLPKDRFSAERLKGVDSTLKIQPAKLEDSAVYLCASSFVDRVDEQYFGPGTRLTVT.

The chain carries TRBV27 and TRBJ2-7, with TRBD2 matching over 8 bases. Losses at the gene ends were 3 bases for V and 2 bases for J; bases not matched to a gene: 3. Per germline, CDR1 MNHEY and CDR2 SMNVEV (reference sequence). CDR3 length equals 14 residues. The CDR3 bases are TGTGCCAGCAGTTTCAGCGGGAGACCCTACGAGCAGTACTTC. It is translated as CASSFSGRPYEQYF.

A note on this clone: Other DNA variants within this sample encode the same CDR3. The rearrangement uses TRBV6-6 and TRBJ2-5; 10 bases are a match to TRBD1. J lost 3 bases, V lost 9 bases, and 7 bases had no gene match. The germline CDR1 and CDR2 sequences are MNHNY and SVGAGI (reference sequence). This CDR3 is 14 amino acids long. The CDR3 DNA reads TGTGCCAGTCGACAGGGGGCGGAGGAAGAGACCCAGTACTTC. It is translated as CASRQGAEEETQYF.

The sample holds a few counts of this clone. The chain recombines TRBV7-3 with TRBJ1-1; weak D call: TRBD1 (5 bases). This CDR3 is built from 16 residues. The ends were cut back, 2 bases at V and 5 bases at J, with 18 bases in the middle. CDR1 and CDR2 (germline): SGHTA, FQGTGA. This CDR3 reads CASSLDAGQLGTEAFF. CDR3 sequence (DNA): TGTGCCAGCAGCTTAGATGCAGGGCAGTTAGGTACTGAAGCTTTCTTT.

This chain links TRBV9 with TRBJ1-5; D is possibly TRBD1 (5 bases). The CDR3 is 13 amino acids. V lost 2 bases and J 7 bases, leaving 10 bases between the germline ends. Per the germline V gene, CDR1 is SGDLS and CDR2 is YYNGEE. CDR3: CASSVREGQPQHF. CDR3 coding DNA: TGTGCCAGCAGCGTCAGGGAGGGCCAGCCCCAGCATTTT. The full variable domain, rest sourced from reference TRBV9 and TRBJ1-5, is DSGVTQTPKHLITATGQRVTLRCSPRSGDLSVYWYQQSLDQGLQFLIQYYNGEERAKGNILERFSAQQFPDLHSELNLSSLELGDSALYFCASSVREGQPQHFGDGTRLSIL.

This clone came up a few times. This chain uses TRBV6-6 with TRBJ1-3; D is possibly TRBD1 (5 bases). CDR1 MNHNY and CDR2 SVGAGI come from the germline V gene (reference sequence). V was pared by 6 bases and J by 0 bases, with 12 bases between. The CDR3 is made up of 15 amino acids. CDR3: CASREGRGSGNTIYF. CDR3 DNA sequence: TGTGCCAGCAGGGAGGGACGAGGCTCTGGAAACACCATATATTTT.

CDR3 region: CAISESDGFYGYTF. The CDR3 DNA sequence: TGTGCCATCAGTGAGTCCGACGGATTCTATGGCTACACCTTC. The gene calls are TRBV10-3 and TRBJ1-2, with D uncertain. The CDR3 runs 14 residues. V lost 0 bases and J lost 4, with 9 bases in between. Germline lookup yields CDR1 ENHRY and CDR2 SYGVKD.

This rearrangement joins TRBV7-9 to TRBJ2-4; D remains unclear. Germline assignment: CDR1 SEHNR and CDR2 FQNEAQ (reference sequence). There are 16 residues in the CDR3. The V end was cut by 2 bases, the J end by 0 bases, with 11 bases between. The CDR3 region is CASSLSTVLAKNIQYF. Written as DNA, the CDR3 is TGTGCCAGCAGCTTATCTACAGTTTTAGCCAAAAACATTCAGTACTTC.

The chain carries TRBV19 and TRBJ2-1, with TRBD2 matching 7 bases. Per germline, CDR1 LNHDA and CDR2 SQIVND (reference sequence). After removal of 5 bases from V and 0 bases from J, the junction contained 7 bases not matched to a gene. The CDR3 totals 16 residues. The CDR3 DNA sequence: TGTGCCAGTAGTCCGGGACGGGGGGTCTCCTACAATGAGCAGTTCTTC. It encodes CASSPGRGVSYNEQFF.

The rearrangement joins TRBV11-2 to TRBJ2-1, with D perhaps TRBD1 (5 bases). This CDR3 contains 15 residues. Germline assignment: CDR1 SGHAT and CDR2 FQNNGV. Trimming shortened V by 2 bases and J by 8 bases, and 16 bases separated the two germline ends. For the CDR3, the DNA is TGTGCCAGCAGCTTAAGACAGAACCTTAGGGATGAGCAGTTCTTC. Its translation is CASSLRQNLRDEQFF.

In its sample, this clone was seen once. The V and J genes are TRBV7-9 and TRBJ1-2; 8 bases fit TRBD1. The CDR3 has 15 residues. Losses at the gene ends were 1 base for V and 6 bases for J; bases not matched to a gene: 7. Germline V gives CDR1 SEHNR, CDR2 FQNEAQ (reference sequence). CDR3 region: CASSLVDRVGDGYTF. The CDR3, as DNA: TGTGCCAGCAGCTTAGTGGACAGGGTGGGCGATGGCTACACCTTC. The full variable domain, completed using reference TRBV7-9 and TRBJ1-2, is DTGVSQNPRHKITKRGQNVTFRCDPISEHNRLYWYRQTLGQGPEFLTYFQNEAQLEKSRLLSDRFSAERPKGSFSTLEIQRTEQGDSAMYLCASSLVDRVGDGYTFGSGTRLTVV.

The chain joins TRBV2 to TRBJ1-6, with TRBD1 matching over 7 bases. This CDR3 is 13 amino acids long. Per germline, CDR1 SNHLY and CDR2 FYNNEI. With 5 bases clipped from V and 7 bases from J, the junction kept 2 bases outside the gene matches. The CDR3, as DNA: TGTGCCAGCAGTCGGGACAGAAATTCACCCCTCCACTTT. Amino acids: CASSRDRNSPLHF.

The chain carries TRBV9 and TRBJ2-2, with 10 bases identical to TRBD1. This CDR3 comprises 15 residues. J was trimmed by 6 bases and V by 2 bases; bases with no gene match: 4. Germline CDR1 and CDR2: SGDLS and YYNGEE. The DNA for the CDR3 is TGTGCCAGCAGCGTCCGGGACAGGGGATCCGGGGAGCTGTTTTTT. It specifies CASSVRDRGSGELFF.

This chain connects TRBV9 to TRBJ1-2; D gene uncertain. The CDR3 is 15 amino acids. Between the trimmed V and J ends, which lost 0 bases and 1 base, there was a span of 10 bases. Germline CDR1 SGDLS, CDR2 YYNGEE. CDR3 in amino acids: CASSVASEHNYGYTF. The CDR3 coding sequence is TGTGCCAGCAGCGTAGCTTCAGAACATAACTATGGCTACACCTTC.

The V gene is TRBV25-1, the J gene TRBJ2-7, with 7 bases matching TRBD2. The CDR3 length is 16 residues. Trimming took 2 bases from V and 0 from J; bases not matched to a gene: 7. The germline V gene encodes CDR1 MGHDK and CDR2 SYGVNS. The CDR3 region is CASSERSGVGSYEQYF. CDR3 nucleotide sequence: TGTGCCAGCAGTGAACGAAGCGGGGTGGGCTCCTACGAGCAGTACTTC.